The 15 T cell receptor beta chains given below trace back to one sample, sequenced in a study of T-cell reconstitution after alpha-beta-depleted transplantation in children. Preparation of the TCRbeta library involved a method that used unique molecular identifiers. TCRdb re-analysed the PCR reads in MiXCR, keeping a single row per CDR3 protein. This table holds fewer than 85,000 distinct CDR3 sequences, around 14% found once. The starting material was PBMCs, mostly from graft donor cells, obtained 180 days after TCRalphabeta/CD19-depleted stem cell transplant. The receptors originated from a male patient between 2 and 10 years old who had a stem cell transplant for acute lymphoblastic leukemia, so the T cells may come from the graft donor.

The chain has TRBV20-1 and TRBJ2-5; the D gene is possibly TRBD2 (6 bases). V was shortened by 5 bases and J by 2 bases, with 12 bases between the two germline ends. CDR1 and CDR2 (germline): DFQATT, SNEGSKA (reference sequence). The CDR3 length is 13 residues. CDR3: CSASRGRQETQYF. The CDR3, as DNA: TGCAGTGCTTCCCGAGGGAGGCAAGAGACCCAGTACTTC.

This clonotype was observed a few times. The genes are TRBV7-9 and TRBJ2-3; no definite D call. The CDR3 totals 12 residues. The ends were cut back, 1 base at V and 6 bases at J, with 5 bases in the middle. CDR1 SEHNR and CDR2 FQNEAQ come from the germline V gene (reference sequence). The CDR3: CASSLEPDTQYF. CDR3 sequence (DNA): TGTGCCAGCAGCTTAGAGCCGGATACGCAGTATTTT.

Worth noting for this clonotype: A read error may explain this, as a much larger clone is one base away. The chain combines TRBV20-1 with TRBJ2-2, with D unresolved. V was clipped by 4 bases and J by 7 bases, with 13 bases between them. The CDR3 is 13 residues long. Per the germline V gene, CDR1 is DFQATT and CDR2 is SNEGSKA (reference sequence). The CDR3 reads CSATELRVGELFF. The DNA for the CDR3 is TGCAGTGCTACTGAACTACGCGTCGGGGAGCTGTTTTTT.

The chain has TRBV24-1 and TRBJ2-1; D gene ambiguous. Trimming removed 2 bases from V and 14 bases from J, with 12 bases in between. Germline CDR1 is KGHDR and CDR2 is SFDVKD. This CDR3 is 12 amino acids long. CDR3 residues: CATSDWGTPEFF. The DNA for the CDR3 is TGTGCCACCAGTGATTGGGGTACGCCGGAGTTCTTC.

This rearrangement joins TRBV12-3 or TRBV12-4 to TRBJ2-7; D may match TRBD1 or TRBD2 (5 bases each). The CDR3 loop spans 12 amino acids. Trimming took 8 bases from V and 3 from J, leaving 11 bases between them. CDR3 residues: CASARDGYEQYF. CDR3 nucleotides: TGTGCCAGCGCCCGGGACGGCTACGAGCAGTACTTC.

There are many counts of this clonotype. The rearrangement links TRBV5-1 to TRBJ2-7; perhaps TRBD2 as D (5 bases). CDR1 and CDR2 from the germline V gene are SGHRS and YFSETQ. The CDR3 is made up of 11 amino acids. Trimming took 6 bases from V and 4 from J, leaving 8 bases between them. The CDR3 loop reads CASMGGYEQYF. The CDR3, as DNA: TGCGCCAGCATGGGCGGGTACGAGCAGTACTTC.

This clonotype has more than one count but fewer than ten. The CDR3 protein is CASSFLGPTDTQYF. The CDR3 nucleotides read TGTGCCAGCAGCTTTCTTGGACCCACAGATACGCAGTATTTT. This sequence joins TRBV5-6 and TRBJ2-3; D is unresolved. This CDR3 contains 14 residues. The V and J ends lost 2 bases and 2 bases respectively, with 9 bases between them. Germline V CDR1 and CDR2: SGHDT, YYEEEE. The whole variable domain, filled in from reference TRBV5-6 and TRBJ2-3, reads DAGVTQSPTHLIKTRGQQVTLRCSPKSGHDTVSWYQQALGQGPQFIFQYYEEEERQRGNFPDRFSGHQFPNYSSELNVNALLLGDSALYLCASSFLGPTDTQYFGPGTRLTVL.

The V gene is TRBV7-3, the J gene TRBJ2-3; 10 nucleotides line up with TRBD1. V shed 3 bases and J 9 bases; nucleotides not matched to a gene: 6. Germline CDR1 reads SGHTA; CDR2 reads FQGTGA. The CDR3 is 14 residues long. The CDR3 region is CASSLTGGPRTQYF. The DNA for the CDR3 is TGTGCCAGCAGCTTGACAGGGGGCCCCCGCACGCAGTATTTT.

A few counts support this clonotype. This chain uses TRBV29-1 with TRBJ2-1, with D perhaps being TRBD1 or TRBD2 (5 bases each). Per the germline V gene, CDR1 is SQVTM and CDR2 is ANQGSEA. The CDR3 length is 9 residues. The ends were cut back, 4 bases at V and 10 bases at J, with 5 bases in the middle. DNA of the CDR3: TGCAGCGTTGGGGGGGAGCAGTTCTTC. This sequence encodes CSVGGEQFF.

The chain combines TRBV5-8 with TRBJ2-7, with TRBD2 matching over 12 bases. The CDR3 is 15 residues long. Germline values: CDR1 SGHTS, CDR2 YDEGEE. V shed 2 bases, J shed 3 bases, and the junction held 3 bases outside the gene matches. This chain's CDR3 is CASSLGTSGYYEQYF. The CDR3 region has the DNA TGTGCCAGCAGCTTAGGGACTAGCGGGTACTACGAGCAGTACTTC.

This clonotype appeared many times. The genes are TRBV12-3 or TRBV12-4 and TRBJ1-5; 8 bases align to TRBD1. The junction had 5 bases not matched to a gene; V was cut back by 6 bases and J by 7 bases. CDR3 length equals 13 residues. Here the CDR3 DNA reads TGTGCCAGCAGCCCCGACAGGGGCCAGCCCCAGCATTTT. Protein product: CASSPDRGQPQHF.

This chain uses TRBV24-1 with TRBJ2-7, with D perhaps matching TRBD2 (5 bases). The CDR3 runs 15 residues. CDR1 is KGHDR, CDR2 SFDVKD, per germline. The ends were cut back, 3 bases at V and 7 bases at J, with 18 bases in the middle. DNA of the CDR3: TGTGCCACCAGTGATAACCGACACTCCTCGGGGGAGCAGTACTTC. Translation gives CATSDNRHSSGEQYF.

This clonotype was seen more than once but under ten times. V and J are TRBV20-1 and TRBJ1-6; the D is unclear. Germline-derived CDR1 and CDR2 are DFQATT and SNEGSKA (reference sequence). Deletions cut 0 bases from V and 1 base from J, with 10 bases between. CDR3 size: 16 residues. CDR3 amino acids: CSARDLGRSYNSPLHF. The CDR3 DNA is TGCAGTGCTAGAGATCTGGGTAGATCCTATAATTCACCCCTCCACTTT.

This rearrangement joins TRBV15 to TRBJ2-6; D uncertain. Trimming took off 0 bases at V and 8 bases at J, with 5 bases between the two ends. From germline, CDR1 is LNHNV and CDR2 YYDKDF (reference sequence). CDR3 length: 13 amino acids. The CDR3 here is CATSRDSTNVLTF. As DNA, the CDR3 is TGTGCCACCAGCAGAGATTCAACCAACGTCCTGACTTTC. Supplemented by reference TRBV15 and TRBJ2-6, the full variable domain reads DAMVIQNPRYQVTQFGKPVTLSCSQTLNHNVMYWYQQKSSQAPKLLFHYYDKDFNNEADTPDNFQSRRPNTSFCFLDIRSPGLGDTAMYLCATSRDSTNVLTFGAGSRLTVL.

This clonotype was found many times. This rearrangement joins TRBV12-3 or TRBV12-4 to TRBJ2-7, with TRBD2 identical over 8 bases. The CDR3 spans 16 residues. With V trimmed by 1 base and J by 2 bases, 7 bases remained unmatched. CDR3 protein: CASSLGRAGATYEQYF. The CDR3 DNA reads TGTGCCAGCAGTTTAGGGCGAGCGGGGGCCACCTACGAGCAGTACTTC.